This T cell receptor beta chain was obtained from a study of cytomegalovirus exposure and HLA in healthy donors. Points on this clone: No antigen is known for it.

Each donor's status was that of a healthy bone marrow donor. With 60 Vbeta and 13 Jbeta primers, the PCR was carried out. Produced via immunoSEQ multiplex PCR; TCRdb's table is partial and in-frame only. This repertoire comprises 63,000 or so clones; its ten largest clones make up approximately 15%. Study-wide results and caveats: Cytomegalovirus association was listed for about 160 TCR beta chains. Researchers reported from a later analysis that most CMV-associated TCR beta chains appeared HLA-restricted. TCR beta V- and J-gene trimming, according to a later analysis, was linked to a missense DCLRE1C variant.

Material: PBMCs. The sequence derives from a boy aged 5-17 years in good health and CMV-seronegative.

CDR3 region: CATSNQGGTEAFF. CDR3 nucleotide sequence: TGTGCCACTTCGAACCAGGGAGGTACTGAAGCTTTCTTT. The rearrangement links TRBV19 to TRBJ1-1; D is possibly TRBD1 (5 bases). This CDR3 comprises 13 residues. Trimming stripped 10 bases from V and 5 bases from J, with 17 bases between. Germline CDR1 reads LNHDA; CDR2 reads SQIVND (reference sequence). The full variable domain, completed using reference TRBV19 and TRBJ1-1, is DGGITQSPKYLFRKEGQNVTLSCEQNLNHDAMYWYRQDPGQGLRLIYYSQIVNDFQKGDIAEGYSVSREKKESFPLTVTSAQKNPTAFYLCATSNQGGTEAFFGQGTRLTVV.